This T cell receptor beta chain was identified in a study of cytomegalovirus exposure and HLA in healthy donors. Study-wide results and caveats: The classifier reportedly diagnosed cytomegalovirus status with high sensitivity and specificity. Most TCR beta V segments were productive about 90% or about 30% of the time in an earlier analysis.

As to this clone: Its antigen is currently unknown.

Primers included in the PCR were 60 Vbeta and 13 Jbeta primers. The repertoire was sequenced with immunoSEQ multiplex PCR; TCRdb's copy has only in-frame clones and lacks some. This table holds 130,000 or so clones, about four fifths found once. There are 15 residues in the CDR3. V lost 0 bases and J 8 bases, leaving 14 bases between the germline ends. CDR1 and CDR2 from the germline V gene are SGHTA and FQGNSA. Despite likely unrecorded immune exposures, the donors were nominally healthy at the time of sampling. The chain joins TRBV7-2 to TRBJ2-4, with D perhaps matching TRBD2 (5 bases). The sequenced sample consisted of PBMCs. The sequence came from a woman between 45 and 60 years old in good health and CMV-seropositive. The CDR3: CASSLARASRDIQYF. The CDR3 DNA reads as TGTGCCAGCAGCTTAGCGAGGGCTTCACGGGACATTCAGTACTTC.